This T cell receptor (beta chain) appears in the sequencing data of a study of shared clonotypes between healthy human individuals (TCRdb year 2020). For context, the study as a whole: The cohort included three men and a couple of women between 18 and 49 years of age. Leukapheresis yielded between about 0.9 and 10 billion PBMCs per donor. Blood TCR repertoires of several healthy adults were deeply sequenced to estimate repertoire size and the extent of clonotype sharing between individuals. Per donor, three plates each were used for CD4 naive and CD4 memory, two for CD8 naive, and one for CD8 memory. To increase sequencing depth and limit assay-specific biases, different laboratories used diverse techniques to prepare libraries and sequence TCR repertoires. Study-wide conclusions, independent of this receptor: Compared with non-shared clonotypes, the clonotypes found in all four sorted-subset donors had higher generation probabilities. Pairwise subsampling led to the expectation that sequencing depth would affect the degree of clonotype sharing among donors. Estimated clonotype richness was generally larger for naive than for memory subsets. Rarefaction of sorted-subset datasets indicated incomplete sequencing despite the large sequencing depth. Because the study included only a small number of donors, the genetic and exposure-history diversity represented was limited. When four donors were compared, the shared fraction of clonotypes was approximately 5% for naive CD4, roughly 3.3% for naive CD8, 2% to 2.5% for memory CD4, and around 0.4% for memory CD8. Sampling was restricted to blood, and TCR repertoires in tissues likely differ from the TCR repertoires found in blood.

The germline V gene (reference sequence) provides CDR1 SEHNR and CDR2 FQNEAQ. V drops 4 bases and J drops 5 bases, leaving 12 bases in between. The CDR3 spans 14 residues, from the cysteine through the phenylalanine. Left in the record is the CDR3 DNA by itself, 42 bases read in frame from the first base. As for this clone: The target of this receptor is not known. No qualities accompany the bases; no much larger clone lies one base away.

Healthy HIV-negative adults with no recently reported acute infections or vaccinations were included as donors. Every donor was a Caucasian adult living in Nashville, Tennessee, USA. CD4+ T cells were enriched by magnetic negative selection; naive cells were then positively selected on CD45RA, and the negative fraction formed the memory subset. Blood was obtained by leukapheresis, after which PBMCs were separated by Ficoll-Histopaque density gradient centrifugation and cryopreserved in liquid nitrogen vapor phase. Purity and quantity of every magnetically sorted T cell population were checked by analytical flow cytometry. Each sorted fraction had its genomic DNA isolated and then quantified by UV absorbance on a Nanodrop 2000c. TCR CDR3 regions were amplified from genomic DNA by multiplex PCR using the deep immunoSEQ assay. Genomic DNA extracted from each cell subset was distributed evenly over all wells of several immunoSEQ 96-well plates, and each plate served as one replicate. For sorted subsets, 200 to 250 ng genomic DNA, equal to 30,000 or so T cell genomes, was loaded into each replicate PCR. The purified libraries were quantified using a Qubit 3.0 fluorometer, sized with a Bioanalyzer 2100, and then quantified again using the KAPA Library Quantification kit. A separate single-read 150-cycle Illumina NextSeq 550 flow cell was used to sequence each immunoSEQ 96-well plate. As for the original processing: Because the immunoSEQ output included only junctional sequences and no quality scores, the filtering could not be the same as the filtering used for full-length reads. To assign V/J genes and CDR3, sequences were annotated against IMGT germline references using PyIR, a Python wrapper for IgBLAST v1.9. Reads were filtered out if the reads had weak V/J assignments (E-value above 1e-6), no CDR3, stop codons, out-of-frame junctions, or ambiguous translated residues. V3J clonotypes were defined by identical inferred V gene, J gene, and CDR3 amino acid sequence. Percentage overlap between repertoires was calculated by dividing the number of shared unique clonotypes by the size of the smaller repertoire. Three approaches were used to assess repertoire richness: RTK rarefaction, the Chao1 estimator, and Recon v2.1 estimates of unobserved clonotypes. Generation probabilities were computed with OLGA for all TCRbeta clonotypes obtained by the gDNA method from several donors. Drawn from immuneACCESS, this table holds only the in-frame rearrangements with V and J called that TCRdb kept. Clones are partly lost; checked studies trace under half to an unresolved V gene and leave the rest unexplained. V and J calls and clone size are those listed in that table; D and trimming were worked out from the DNA. Present in this sample are more than 200,000 clones, 65% of which were seen just once. Over 8.5% of the sample rests with the top ten.

The origin of this receptor is a man aged 25-40 years in good health. The specimen sequenced was memory CD4+ T cells sorted from blood. The sample's cell subset or site label, in plain terms: CD45RA-negative fraction. This chain is built from TRBV7-9 and TRBJ1-5, with a tentative D gene TRBD1 over 5 matching bases. The CDR3 amino acid sequence is: CASSSQTVDQPQHF. The nucleotide sequence reads TGTGCCAGCAGCTCTCAGACAGTCGATCAGCCCCAGCATTTT.